This T cell receptor (beta chain) was captured by sequencing in a study of blood T cell repertoires in COVID-19. Study information: COVID-19 samples from acute and convalescent phases originated in the United States, Italy and Spain. PBMCs, B-cell-depleted T cells, or T cells were the source of the cDNA or gDNA that made up the material.

Authors' analysis steps: Estimated nucleated cell counts came from reference gene primer amplification. Sequencing used immunoSEQ multiplex PCR; TCRdb keeps in-frame clones, though not all of them. For V, J and clone size, that table is used; D and trimming come from the DNA. The sample holds 250,000 to 350,000 clones, about nine tenths seen once. The CDR3 contains 15 residues. Germline CDR1 is SGHTA and CDR2 is FQGNSA. V shed 3 bases and J 5 bases; nucleotides not matched to a gene: 6. The TCR comes from a woman aged 45-59 years who had recovered from COVID-19. The sample consisted of peripheral blood. J is TRBJ2-3 and V is TRBV7-2; 9 nucleotides line up with TRBD2. CDR3 nucleotides: TGTGCCAGCAGCTTCTTAGCGGGAGATGTAGATACGCAGTATTTT. As protein: CASSFLAGDVDTQYF.